This T cell receptor (beta chain) was retrieved from a study of molecular identifiers for immune sequencing clone quantification. In regard to this clonotype: A read error is possible here, since a much larger clone lies one base away.

Each CDR3 protein gets one entry after TCRdb re-called the PCR reads with MiXCR. Of about 640,000 distinct CDR3 sequences listed, just under 20% were seen once; the top ten hold roughly 0.83%. The germline V gene encodes CDR1 MNHEY and CDR2 SVGEGT. This CDR3 has 16 residues. The chain is built from TRBV6-2 or TRBV6-3 and TRBJ1-2, with D possibly being TRBD1 (5 bases). The sequence was collected from a human donor in good health. Some libraries in this study had Jurkat cell RNA spiked in. The specimen was naive CD8+ T cells from blood, with Jurkat cell RNA spiked in. Documented subset: FACS-sorted CD8+CD4-CCR7+CD45RA+ naive T cells. The CDR3 reads CATINGALSVDYDYTF. CDR3 nucleotide sequence: TGTGCCACCATCAACGGGGCCCTATCAGTTGACTATGACTACACCTTC.